This entry lists 27 T cell receptor beta chains sequenced from one sample in a study of cytomegalovirus exposure and HLA in healthy donors. Method: immunoSEQ multiplex PCR; TCRdb's copy keeps in-frame clones and lacks some. Of 150,000 or so clones listed, 85% to 90% are singletons. Material for sequencing was PBMCs. These receptor sequences come from a woman in her 30s in good health and CMV-seropositive.

The chain combines TRBV7-2 with TRBJ2-7; 9 positions agree with TRBD1. V trimming: 6 bases; J trimming: 2 bases; junction bases outside the gene matches: 5. The CDR3 loop spans 14 amino acids. In germline, CDR1 is SGHTA, CDR2 FQGNSA. The CDR3 protein is CASSGTGRAYEQYF. The CDR3, as DNA: TGTGCCAGCAGTGGGACAGGGAGGGCCTACGAGCAGTACTTC.

This chain connects TRBV6-1 to TRBJ2-5, with a tentative D call TRBD2 (6 bases). The CDR3 totals 17 residues. V was clipped by 0 bases and J by 5 bases, with 19 bases between them. Germline-derived CDR1 and CDR2 are MNHNS and SASEGT. CDR3 bases: TGTGCCAGCAGTGAAGCCTCGGGACTCCTCGTTGCTGAGACCCAGTACTTC. Its protein product is CASSEASGLLVAETQYF.

This chain links TRBV7-9 with TRBJ2-1; TRBD2 agrees at 12 bases. This CDR3 region has 17 residues. The ends lost 1 base at V and 4 bases at J; junction bases unmatched: 5. Looked up from germline, CDR1 is SEHNR and CDR2 is FQNEAQ (reference sequence). CDR3: CASSLGPLAGGYNEQFF. CDR3 coding DNA: TGTGCCAGCAGCTTAGGCCCCCTAGCGGGGGGGTACAATGAGCAGTTCTTC.

The chain joins TRBV29-1 to TRBJ2-7; 8 nucleotides match TRBD1. Per germline, CDR1 SQVTM and CDR2 ANQGSEA. This CDR3 is built from 15 residues. After removal of 3 bases from V and 2 bases from J, the junction contained 9 bases not matched to a gene. The CDR3 bases are TGCAGCGTTGAGTGCGCGACAGGGGCGACCTACGAGCAGTACTTC. This sequence encodes CSVECATGATYEQYF.

V is TRBV2 and J is TRBJ1-3, with D perhaps TRBD1 (6 bases). Germline CDR1 SNHLY, CDR2 FYNNEI. The CDR3 length is 14 residues. The V end lost 6 bases, the J end lost 8 bases, and 17 bases lay between the germline ends. The DNA for the CDR3 is TGTGCCAGCAGGCCTAAGGCAGGGGTAGACACCATATATTTT. Translating it yields CASRPKAGVDTIYF. Combining the CDR3 with reference TRBV2 and TRBJ1-3 gives the whole variable domain EPEVTQTPSHQVTQMGQEVILRCVPISNHLYFYWYRQILGQKVEFLVSFYNNEISEKSEIFDDQFSVERPDGSNFTLKIRSTKLEDSAMYFCASRPKAGVDTIYFGEGSWLTVV.

The CDR3 bases are TGTGCCACTACACGTCCCACTAGCGGGAGGGCCCGTAGTGGTTACGAGCAGTACTTC. This sequence encodes CATTRPTSGRARSGYEQYF. This chain uses TRBV28 with TRBJ2-7; TRBD2 agrees at 13 bases. Per the germline V gene, CDR1 is MDHEN and CDR2 is SYDVKM. V lost 10 bases to trimming and J lost 4 bases; unmatched junction nucleotides: 22. The CDR3 loop spans 19 amino acids.

This chain uses TRBV2 with TRBJ1-3; D perhaps matches TRBD1 (5 bases). The V gene lost 1 base and the J gene lost 4 bases, with 17 bases spanning the gap. The germline V gene has CDR1 SNHLY and CDR2 FYNNEI. The CDR3 spans 17 residues. The DNA for the CDR3 is TGTGCCAGCAGTGAAGGGAGTCGACAGTTTGAGGGAAACACCATATATTTT. Translating it yields CASSEGSRQFEGNTIYF.

The chain employs TRBV28 and TRBJ2-5; 11 nucleotides align to TRBD1. The CDR3 loop spans 16 amino acids. Trimming at V came to 9 bases and at J to 1 base, leaving 10 bases not matched to a gene. Germline V gene sequence: CDR1 MDHEN, CDR2 SYDVKM. CDR3: CASRTSGTGGQETQYF. For the CDR3, the DNA is TGTGCCAGTAGAACCTCCGGGACAGGGGGCCAAGAGACCCAGTACTTC.

This clone was recorded once. The J gene is TRBJ2-3, the V gene TRBV9; 10 nucleotides agree with TRBD2. The CDR3 is made up of 16 amino acids. V lost 0 bases and J lost 2; bases outside the gene matches: 3. Germline V gives CDR1 SGDLS, CDR2 YYNGEE. CDR3 nucleotide sequence: TGTGCCAGCAGCGTAGGACTAGCGGGCCACACAGATACGCAGTATTTT. As protein: CASSVGLAGHTDTQYF.

The rearrangement links TRBV28 to TRBJ2-7, with D possibly matching TRBD2 (5 bases). Germline V gene data show CDR1 as MDHEN and CDR2 as SYDVKM. The germline V and J ends were trimmed by 1 base and 3 bases, with 10 bases remaining between them. The CDR3 totals 14 residues. CDR3 sequence reads: CASSLSGNLYEQYF. In DNA, the CDR3 is TGTGCCAGCAGTTTATCGGGGAATCTCTACGAGCAGTACTTC.

The rearrangement joins TRBV28 to TRBJ2-7; the D gene is possibly TRBD1 (5 bases). From germline, CDR1 is MDHEN and CDR2 SYDVKM. The CDR3 covers 13 residues. Trimming removed 8 bases from V and 3 bases from J, with 14 bases in between. The CDR3 coding sequence is TGTGCCAGCGCCGAAACAGGAGACTACGAGCAGTACTTC. Translated: CASAETGDYEQYF. The full variable domain, with the rest looked up from reference TRBV28 and TRBJ2-7, is DVKVTQSSRYLVKRTGEKVFLECVQDMDHENMFWYRQDPGLGLRLIYFSYDVKMKEKGDIPEGYSVSREKKERFSLILESASTNQTSMYLCASAETGDYEQYFGPGTRLTVT.

The chain recombines TRBV2 with TRBJ1-5; TRBD1 aligns across 7 bases. The CDR3 sequence is 14 residues long. CDR1 and CDR2 (germline): SNHLY, FYNNEI. The ends lost 7 bases at V and 1 base at J; junction bases unmatched: 4. In nucleotides, the CDR3 is TGTGCCAGCAAGAGGGGGCAGAGCAATCAGCCCCAGCATTTT. Translated, it gives CASKRGQSNQPQHF.

The rearrangement links TRBV28 to TRBJ2-7; 7 nucleotides agree with TRBD1. Looked up from germline, CDR1 is MDHEN and CDR2 is SYDVKM. The CDR3 contains 15 residues. Trimming took 5 bases from V and 2 from J; bases not matched to a gene: 9. CDR3 protein: CASSPHRGVPYEQYF. CDR3 in DNA: TGTGCCAGCAGTCCCCACAGGGGTGTTCCCTACGAGCAGTACTTC.

The J gene is TRBJ2-1, the V gene TRBV4-1; TRBD1 might be the D (6 bases). The CDR3 has 16 amino acids. The germline CDR1 and CDR2 sequences are MGHRA and YSYEKL. Trimming cost V 2 bases and J 0 bases, with 11 bases left between them. The CDR3 DNA follows: TGCGCCAGCAGCCAAAGAGACAGGAGCTCCTACAATGAGCAGTTCTTC. Translated: CASSQRDRSSYNEQFF.

The J gene is TRBJ1-2, the V gene TRBV28, with D possibly TRBD1 on 5 matching bases. Germline values: CDR1 MDHEN, CDR2 SYDVKM. This CDR3 is built from 18 residues. V was pared by 3 bases and J by 1 base, with 21 bases between. As DNA, the CDR3 is TGTGCCAGCAGTTTCCGACAGTTACGCACCCCCATTAACTATGGCTACACCTTC. This translates into CASSFRQLRTPINYGYTF.

The chain couples TRBV7-6 to TRBJ2-7; the match to TRBD1 covers 8 bases. The CDR3 is 15 residues long. Looked up from germline, CDR1 is SGHVS and CDR2 is FNYEAQ. The trim removed 5 bases at V and 1 base at J, leaving 7 bases unmatched. Here the CDR3 reads CASSLGQGSSYEQYF. The CDR3, as DNA: TGTGCCAGCAGCCTCGGACAGGGCTCTTCCTACGAGCAGTACTTC.

This rearrangement joins TRBV6-6 to TRBJ2-1; 7 bases line up with TRBD1. The V and J ends lost 4 bases and 3 bases, in that order; junction bases with no gene match: 6. Germline loops: CDR1 MNHNY, CDR2 SVGAGI (reference sequence). The CDR3 extends over 15 amino acids. In DNA, the CDR3 is TGTGCCAGCAGTTCGCAGGGGGTAAGCTACAATGAGCAGTTCTTC. This gives the protein CASSSQGVSYNEQFF.

The chain couples TRBV29-1 to TRBJ2-3, with D perhaps matching TRBD1 (5 bases). The CDR3 spans 13 residues. Trimming pared 2 bases from V and 2 bases from J, leaving 8 bases between. CDR1 SQVTM and CDR2 ANQGSEA come from the germline V gene. The CDR3 reads CSVEYRNTDTQYF. CDR3 nucleotides: TGCAGCGTTGAATACAGGAACACAGATACGCAGTATTTT.

The chain couples TRBV29-1 to TRBJ2-1, with D tentatively TRBD2 (5 bases). The V and J ends lost 4 bases and 10 bases respectively, with 20 bases between them. In germline, CDR1 is SQVTM, CDR2 ANQGSEA. The CDR3 extends over 14 amino acids. CDR3 coding DNA: TGCAGCGTTGGGGTAGGATCGACATCGGGGGAGCAGTTCTTC. This codes for CSVGVGSTSGEQFF.

The chain recombines TRBV27 with TRBJ1-5, with 7 bases fitting TRBD1. The germline V gene has CDR1 MNHEY and CDR2 SMNVEV (reference sequence). V gave up 5 bases and J gave up 7 bases; unmatched junction bases: 8. The CDR3 is 14 amino acids. The CDR3 region is CASSLNRGGQPQHF. The CDR3 coding sequence is TGTGCCAGCAGTCTAAACAGGGGTGGCCAGCCCCAGCATTTT.

The rearrangement uses TRBV28 and TRBJ2-1, with TRBD2 matching 9 bases. The ends lost 5 bases at V and 1 base at J; junction bases unmatched: 3. This CDR3 contains 15 residues. Germline V gene data show CDR1 as MDHEN and CDR2 as SYDVKM. DNA of the CDR3: TGTGCCAGCAGTCGGCTAGCGGGATCCTACAATGAGCAGTTCTTC. Encoded protein: CASSRLAGSYNEQFF. Based on the CDR3 plus reference TRBV28 and TRBJ2-1, the full variable domain is DVKVTQSSRYLVKRTGEKVFLECVQDMDHENMFWYRQDPGLGLRLIYFSYDVKMKEKGDIPEGYSVSREKKERFSLILESASTNQTSMYLCASSRLAGSYNEQFFGPGTRLTVL.

The CDR3 DNA follows: TGCGCCAGCGGAGGTTCGGGACTAGCGCTACAAGAGACCCAGTACTTC. This translates into CASGGSGLALQETQYF. The gene calls are TRBV5-1 and TRBJ2-5; 10 nucleotides line up with TRBD2. Germline CDR1 and CDR2: SGHRS and YFSETQ. The CDR3 has 16 amino acids. The V segment lost 7 bases and the J segment 2 bases; nucleotides outside the gene matches: 11.

In nucleotides, the CDR3 is TGTGCCAGCTCATTGGACAGGCAAAATTCACCCCTCCACTTT. Its translation is CASSLDRQNSPLHF. The rearrangement links TRBV18 to TRBJ1-6; 7 nucleotides match TRBD1. Germline V gives CDR1 KGHSH, CDR2 LQKENI. Trimming cost V 5 bases and J 7 bases; bases outside gene matches: 5. The CDR3 totals 14 residues.

V gene TRBV4-1 combines with J gene TRBJ1-4, with 10 bases that match TRBD1. V gave up 4 bases and J gave up 5 bases; unmatched junction bases: 4. The germline CDR1 and CDR2 sequences are MGHRA and YSYEKL. This CDR3 comprises 15 residues. CDR3 bases: TGCGCCAGCAGCCGACCGGGACAGGGGAATGAAAAACTGTTTTTT. This gives the protein CASSRPGQGNEKLFF.

The chain carries TRBV10-3 and TRBJ1-5; D perhaps matches TRBD1 (6 bases). Trimming removed 10 bases from V and 4 bases from J, with 11 bases in between. CDR1 and CDR2 from the germline V gene are ENHRY and SYGVKD. The CDR3 sequence is 12 residues long. CDR3 coding DNA: TGTGCCACACAACAGGGAAATCAGCCCCAGCATTTT. This translates into CATQQGNQPQHF.

Details on this clone: The same CDR3 can be traced to other DNA sequences in this sample. The gene calls are TRBV28 and TRBJ1-5; D gene ambiguous. CDR1 and CDR2 from the germline V gene are MDHEN and SYDVKM. The CDR3 sequence is 13 residues long. Trimming took 2 bases from V and 2 from J, leaving 4 bases between them. The CDR3 nucleotides are TGTGCCAGCAGTTTACAGGGCAATCAGCCCCAGCATTTT. Its translation: CASSLQGNQPQHF. The full variable domain, its missing parts supplied by reference TRBV28 and TRBJ1-5, is DVKVTQSSRYLVKRTGEKVFLECVQDMDHENMFWYRQDPGLGLRLIYFSYDVKMKEKGDIPEGYSVSREKKERFSLILESASTNQTSMYLCASSLQGNQPQHFGDGTRLSIL.

This clone was found many times. V is TRBV5-5 and J is TRBJ1-2; 7 nucleotides match TRBD1. CDR1 is SGHKS, CDR2 YYEKEE, per germline (reference sequence). After removal of 3 bases from V and 4 bases from J, the junction contained 3 bases not matched to a gene. This CDR3 has 13 residues. The CDR3 loop is CASSSGQLYGYTF. The CDR3 nucleotides are TGTGCCAGCAGCTCGGGACAGCTCTATGGCTACACCTTC.